This TCR beta chain was sequenced for a study of cytomegalovirus exposure and HLA in healthy donors. The CDR3 has 14 residues. After removal of 3 bases from V and 1 base from J, the junction contained 0 bases not matched to a gene. CDR1 is MGHRA, CDR2 YSYEKL, per germline. General observations from the study: Several top significant clusters appeared, in a later analysis, to be linked to common viral pathogens. Presence/absence analyses assumed roughly uniform sequencing depth across donors. Productive rates of about 90% or about 30% were seen for most TCR beta V segments in an earlier analysis.

With 60 Vbeta and 13 Jbeta primers, the PCR was carried out. Measured with immunoSEQ multiplex PCR; TCRdb has only the in-frame clones, and not every one. The data contain about 130,000 clones, less than 90% of them singletons. To note about this clone: Its antigen is as yet unknown. Within the sample, other DNA sequences also encode this same CDR3.

This rearrangement joins TRBV4-1 to TRBJ2-7, with 10 bases that match TRBD1. The receptor was isolated from a man between 18 and 35 years old in good health and CMV-seropositive. The sample consisted of PBMCs. The CDR3 here is CASSQGQGSYEQYF. The CDR3, as DNA: TGCGCCAGCAGCCAGGGACAGGGGTCCTACGAGCAGTACTTC.